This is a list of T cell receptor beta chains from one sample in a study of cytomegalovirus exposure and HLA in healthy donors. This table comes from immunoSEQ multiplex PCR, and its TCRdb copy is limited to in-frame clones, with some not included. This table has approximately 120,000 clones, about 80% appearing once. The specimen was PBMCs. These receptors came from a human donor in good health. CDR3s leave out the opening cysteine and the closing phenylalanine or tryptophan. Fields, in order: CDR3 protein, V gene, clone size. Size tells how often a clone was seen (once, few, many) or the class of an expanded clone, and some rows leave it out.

ASSPRTSASTGELF,TRBV9,-
ASQQFYSNQPQH,TRBV2,few
ASSIGTGDFYEQY,TRBV19,once
ASSGGGFGSSYEQY,TRBV5-1,-
ASRGGTSGTYEQY,TRBV28,-
ASRTQVGRGNYNEQF,TRBV5-4,few
ASSPGSGYGYT,TRBV7-2,-
SYMSGGLNEQF,TRBV29-1,few
ASSLVPGDPGELF,TRBV7-3,once
ASSPLGTSNTGELF,TRBV7-7,few
ASREPYSGNTIY,TRBV2,few
ASSPISGSRGDTQY,TRBV28,-
ASSLRSGLIDEQY,TRBV5-1,-
ASSEGRGPYGYT,TRBV7-9,-
ASIPGGTYNEQF,TRBV28,once
ASSLSRSSGANVLT,TRBV5-1,-
ASSPFGPGTAEAF,TRBV18,-
ASSSRERSYNEQF,TRBV4-1,-
ASSEEGVRGEKLF,TRBV2,-
ASSLSRGQGLTGYT,TRBV27,-
ASSPDRGRYEQY,TRBV27,-
ACLGTSATDTQY,TRBV30,-
ASSSDRGYSYEQY,TRBV7-9,-
ASSQDAGNSGNTIY,TRBV4-2,-
ASSLVSGGAETQY,TRBV7-9,-
ASSLPWGREKLF,TRBV28,-
ASSVAGGLGEQF,TRBV9,-
ASSKLAGGYEQY,TRBV5-1,-
ASSFGNNPLGDGYT,TRBV5-4,-
ASSMVAGRTSGNTIY,TRBV5-4,-
ASSPGLAGDYEQY,TRBV7-2,-
ASSVSPGGALGYT,TRBV6-1,-
ASSTGLAGPYEQY,TRBV11-2,-
ASSWTGTGVPYEQY,TRBV5-6,few
ASSVDLAPGAF,TRBV9,-